One and the same sample provided the 11 T cell receptor beta chains below, sequenced in a study of blood T cell repertoires in COVID-19. Generated by immunoSEQ multiplex PCR, the TCRdb table keeps only in-frame clones and is missing some. This table has around 25,000 clones, 90% to 95% appearing once. The sample was peripheral blood. The source of these receptors is a human donor in a cohort sampled during active COVID-19.

CDR3 amino acids: CATSDGTSGAYEQYF. In nucleotides, the CDR3 is TGTGCCACCAGTGATGGGACTAGCGGAGCCTACGAGCAGTACTTC. The chain uses TRBV24-1 and TRBJ2-7; 11 bases are a match to TRBD2. The CDR3 sequence is 15 residues long. V lost 3 bases and J lost 2; bases outside the gene matches: 2. CDR1 and CDR2 from the germline V gene are KGHDR and SFDVKD.

The J gene is TRBJ1-1, the V gene TRBV4-1; 7 nucleotides match TRBD1. Per germline, CDR1 MGHRA and CDR2 YSYEKL. V trimming: 4 bases; J trimming: 5 bases; junction bases outside the gene matches: 13. This CDR3 is built from 16 residues. CDR3 sequence reads: CASSPSPEGAQTEAFF. The CDR3 DNA is TGCGCCAGCAGCCCCTCCCCGGAGGGGGCGCAAACTGAAGCTTTCTTT.

The chain joins TRBV19 to TRBJ1-5, with 11 bases that match TRBD1. CDR3 size: 14 residues. J gave up 6 bases and V 6 bases, and 4 bases lay outside the gene matches. Germline CDR1 and CDR2: LNHDA and SQIVND (reference sequence). CDR3 nucleotides: TGTGCCAGTAGGAGGGACAGGGGGAGTCAGCCCCAGCATTTT. This codes for CASRRDRGSQPQHF.

The chain uses TRBV20-1 and TRBJ2-1; 8 bases are shared with TRBD2. CDR1 DFQATT and CDR2 SNEGSKA come from the germline V gene (reference sequence). V gave up 3 bases and J gave up 0 bases; unmatched junction bases: 7. This CDR3 has 16 residues. The CDR3: CSASGPSGLSYNEQFF. The CDR3 coding sequence is TGCAGTGCTAGTGGGCCTAGCGGGCTCTCCTACAATGAGCAGTTCTTC.

V gene TRBV7-9 combines with J gene TRBJ2-3, with 8 bases aligning to TRBD2. The CDR3 consists of 16 residues. V lost 5 bases, J lost 3 bases, and 10 bases stayed unmatched. The germline V gene has CDR1 SEHNR and CDR2 FQNEAQ (reference sequence). In DNA, the CDR3 is TGTGCCAGCAGCCCATTTGGGACTAGATTAACAGATACGCAGTATTTT. Encoded protein: CASSPFGTRLTDTQYF. Combining the CDR3 with reference TRBV7-9 and TRBJ2-3 gives the whole variable domain DTGVSQNPRHKITKRGQNVTFRCDPISEHNRLYWYRQTLGQGPEFLTYFQNEAQLEKSRLLSDRFSAERPKGSFSTLEIQRTEQGDSAMYLCASSPFGTRLTDTQYFGPGTRLTVL.

The chain employs TRBV19 and TRBJ1-5; no firm D call. The CDR3 loop spans 17 amino acids. Trimming removed 1 base at V and 2 bases at J, with 15 bases between. Germline-derived CDR1 and CDR2 are LNHDA and SQIVND (reference sequence). CDR3 sequence: CASSIGGGGPGNQPQHF. CDR3 nucleotides: TGTGCCAGTAGTATAGGCGGAGGAGGCCCCGGCAATCAGCCCCAGCATTTT.

The chain carries TRBV19 and TRBJ2-7, with D perhaps matching TRBD2 (6 bases). The CDR3 consists of 16 residues. V lost 5 bases to trimming and J lost 4 bases, with 21 bases between them. From germline, CDR1 is LNHDA and CDR2 SQIVND (reference sequence). This chain's CDR3 is CASSLSLAGTKYEQYF. The CDR3 DNA reads as TGTGCCAGTAGTCTAAGTTTGGCGGGAACAAAGTACGAGCAGTACTTC.

The chain uses TRBV13 and TRBJ1-2; D perhaps matches TRBD1 (5 bases). CDR3 length equals 16 residues. Germline V gene lookup returns CDR1 PRHDT and CDR2 FYEKMQ (reference sequence). Trimming cost V 4 bases and J 1 base, with 16 bases left between them. The CDR3, as DNA: TGTGCCAGCAGCTCGTCCGACAGCGTTCATAACTATGGCTACACCTTC. It encodes CASSSSDSVHNYGYTF.

The chain employs TRBV24-1 and TRBJ2-7, with TRBD1 matching 12 bases. CDR3 length: 15 residues. Germline assignment: CDR1 KGHDR and CDR2 SFDVKD. With V trimmed by 4 bases and J by 6 bases, 6 bases remained unmatched. Here the CDR3 reads CATSDSGQGAREQYF. In nucleotides, the CDR3 is TGTGCCACCAGTGACTCGGGACAGGGGGCTCGCGAGCAGTACTTC.

This chain connects TRBV6-2 or TRBV6-3 to TRBJ2-1; 8 nucleotides align to TRBD2. The junction had 8 bases not matched to a gene; V was cut back by 5 bases and J by 2 bases. Germline assignment: CDR1 MNHEY and CDR2 SVGEGT. CDR3 size: 16 residues. CDR3 bases: TGTGCCAGCAGTCTAGTAGCGGGGCCCACCTACAATGAGCAGTTCTTC. Its translation is CASSLVAGPTYNEQFF.

The rearrangement uses TRBV10-2 and TRBJ1-5, with 10 bases matching TRBD1. V lost 4 bases and J lost 2; bases outside the gene matches: 2. Germline values: CDR1 WSHSY, CDR2 SAAADI. CDR3 length equals 15 residues. In DNA form, the CDR3 reads TGCGCCAGCAGTGGACAGGGGGCTGGCAATCAGCCCCAGCATTTT. It yields the protein CASSGQGAGNQPQHF.